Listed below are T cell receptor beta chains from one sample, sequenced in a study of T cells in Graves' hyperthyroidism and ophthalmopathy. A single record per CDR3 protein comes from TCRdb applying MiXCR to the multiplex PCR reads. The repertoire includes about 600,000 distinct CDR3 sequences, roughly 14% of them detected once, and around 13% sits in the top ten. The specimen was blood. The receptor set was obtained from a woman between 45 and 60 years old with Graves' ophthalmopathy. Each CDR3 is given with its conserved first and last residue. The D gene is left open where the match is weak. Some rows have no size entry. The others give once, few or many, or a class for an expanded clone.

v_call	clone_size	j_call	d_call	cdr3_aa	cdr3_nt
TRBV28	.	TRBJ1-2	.	CASSLLREIYGYTF	TGTGCCAGCAGTTTACTCCGGGAAATCTATGGCTACACCTTC
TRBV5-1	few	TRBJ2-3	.	CASSLASLDTQYF	TGCGCCAGCAGCTTGGCCTCGCTGGATACGCAGTATTTT
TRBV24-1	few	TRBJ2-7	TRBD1	CATSDLRTGPISYEQYF	TGTGCCACCAGTGATCTGCGGACAGGGCCCATCTCCTACGAGCAGTACTTC
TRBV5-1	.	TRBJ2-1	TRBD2	CASSLTTSGRAYNEQFF	TGCGCCAGCAGCTTGACGACTAGCGGGAGGGCCTACAATGAGCAGTTCTTC
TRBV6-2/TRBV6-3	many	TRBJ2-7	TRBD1	CASSYRTGVYEQYF	TGTGCCAGCAGTTACCGGACAGGGGTGTACGAGCAGTACTTC
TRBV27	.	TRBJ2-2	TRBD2	CASSLSPSGNTGELFF	TGTGCCAGCAGTTTATCTCCTAGCGGGAACACCGGGGAGCTGTTTTTT
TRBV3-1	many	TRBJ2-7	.	CASSQDNRVGEQYF	TGTGCCAGCAGCCAAGATAACAGGGTAGGTGAGCAGTACTTC
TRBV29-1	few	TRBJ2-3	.	CSVLAWSNTQYF	TGCAGCGTTTTGGCTTGGAGTAATACGCAGTATTTT
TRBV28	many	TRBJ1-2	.	CASSLTPDPYGYTF	TGTGCCAGCAGTTTAACCCCGGATCCTTATGGCTACACCTTC
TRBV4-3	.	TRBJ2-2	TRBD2	CASSQMWGGSGELFF	TGCGCCAGCAGCCAGATGTGGGGGGGGTCCGGGGAGCTGTTTTTT
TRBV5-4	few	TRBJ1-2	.	CASSLSGSRGYTF	TGTGCCAGCAGCTTGTCAGGGTCGAGGGGCTACACCTTC
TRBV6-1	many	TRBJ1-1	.	CASNHGGLDTEAFF	TGTGCCAGCAATCACGGGGGGCTTGACACTGAAGCTTTCTTT
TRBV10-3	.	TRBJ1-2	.	CASSGTRENYGYTF	TGTGCCAGCAGCGGGACACGAGAGAACTATGGCTACACCTTC
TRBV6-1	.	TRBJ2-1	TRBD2	CASSGTSGRKSSYNEQFF	TGTGCCAGCAGTGGGACTAGCGGGAGAAAGTCCTCCTACAATGAGCAGTTCTTC
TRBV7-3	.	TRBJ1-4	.	CASSFIQGDEKLFF	TGTGCCAGCAGCTTTATTCAGGGCGATGAAAAACTGTTTTTT
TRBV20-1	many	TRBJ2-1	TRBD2	CSASRLAGFEQFF	TGCAGTGCTAGTCGACTAGCGGGATTTGAGCAGTTCTTC
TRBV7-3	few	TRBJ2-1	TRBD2	CASSPRLAGAVNEQFF	TGTGCCAGCAGCCCCCGACTAGCGGGAGCGGTGAATGAGCAGTTCTTC
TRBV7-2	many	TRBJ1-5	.	CASSLGLRAPNQPQHF	TGTGCCAGCAGCTTAGGCTTGCGGGCGCCCAATCAGCCCCAGCATTTT
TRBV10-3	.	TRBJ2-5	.	CAISEYARIQETQYF	TGTGCCATCAGTGAGTATGCTCGGATTCAAGAGACCCAGTACTTC
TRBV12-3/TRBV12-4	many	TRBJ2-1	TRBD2	CASSPPGLAGASNEQFF	TGTGCCAGCAGTCCGCCGGGACTAGCGGGAGCTAGCAATGAGCAGTTCTTC
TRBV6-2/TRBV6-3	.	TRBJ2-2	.	CASKEIGELFF	TGTGCCAGCAAGGAAATCGGGGAGCTGTTTTTT
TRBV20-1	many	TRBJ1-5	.	CSARPPLSNQPQHF	TGCAGTGCTAGGCCACCCCTTAGCAATCAGCCCCAGCATTTT
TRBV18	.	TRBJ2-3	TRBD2	CASSQRTSASTDTQYF	TGTGCCAGCTCACAACGGACTAGCGCTAGCACAGATACGCAGTATTTT
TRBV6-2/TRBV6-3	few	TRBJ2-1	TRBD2	CASRRLAGVRDEQFF	TGTGCCAGCAGACGACTAGCGGGGGTTCGGGATGAGCAGTTCTTC
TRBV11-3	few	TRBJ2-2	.	CASSPSVARTNTGELFF	TGTGCCAGCAGCCCCTCCGTTGCGCGAACGAACACCGGGGAGCTGTTTTTT
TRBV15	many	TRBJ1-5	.	CATSSPVTGNQPQHF	TGTGCCACCAGCAGCCCTGTAACTGGGAATCAGCCCCAGCATTTT
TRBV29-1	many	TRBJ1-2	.	CSVDSGLYGYTF	TGCAGCGTTGATTCGGGCCTCTATGGCTACACCTTC
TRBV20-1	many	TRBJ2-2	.	CSARATSPGELFF	TGCAGTGCTAGAGCCACTAGCCCCGGGGAGCTGTTTTTT
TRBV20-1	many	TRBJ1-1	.	CSASPPGGRTEAFF	TGCAGTGCTTCCCCTCCCGGGGGGCGCACTGAAGCTTTCTTT
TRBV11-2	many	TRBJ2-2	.	CASSTLAGELFF	TGTGCCAGCAGCACGTTGGCCGGGGAGCTGTTTTTT
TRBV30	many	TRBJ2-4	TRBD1	CAWSPGQGLGIQYF	TGTGCCTGGAGTCCGGGACAGGGGCTCGGCATTCAGTACTTC
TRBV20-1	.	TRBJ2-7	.	CSATGPKVVYEQYF	TGCAGTGCTACGGGACCGAAGGTAGTTTACGAGCAGTACTTC
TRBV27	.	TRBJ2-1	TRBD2	CASTFSGGLTREQFF	TGTGCCAGCACCTTTTCGGGGGGTCTTACCCGGGAGCAGTTCTTC
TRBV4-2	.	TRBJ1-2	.	CASSQDSYGYTF	TGTGCCAGCAGCCAAGACAGCTATGGCTACACCTTC
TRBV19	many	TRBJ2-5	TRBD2	CASTTRTSVGETQYF	TGTGCCAGTACCACCCGGACTAGCGTGGGGGAGACCCAGTACTTC
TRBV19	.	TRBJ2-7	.	CASANGVAVYEQYF	TGTGCCAGCGCGAATGGGGTGGCGGTCTACGAGCAGTACTTC
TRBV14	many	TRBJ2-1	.	CASSQATNEQFF	TGTGCCAGCAGCCAAGCGACCAATGAGCAGTTCTTC
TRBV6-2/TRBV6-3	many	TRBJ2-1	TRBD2	CASSGTAGGKSSYNEQFF	TGTGCCAGCAGTGGGACGGCGGGAGGAAAGAGCTCCTACAATGAGCAGTTCTTC
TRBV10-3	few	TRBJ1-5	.	CAISEGDNQPQHF	TGTGCCATCAGTGAAGGGGACAATCAGCCCCAGCATTTT
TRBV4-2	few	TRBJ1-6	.	CASSQENPGSPLHF	TGTGCCAGCAGCCAAGAAAACCCAGGTTCACCCCTCCACTTT
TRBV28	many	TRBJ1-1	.	CASNFLVGGPEAFF	TGTGCCAGCAATTTTCTCGTTGGGGGCCCAGAAGCTTTCTTT
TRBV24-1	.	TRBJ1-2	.	CATSDPGQDYGYTF	TGTGCCACCAGTGATCCAGGGCAGGACTATGGCTACACCTTC
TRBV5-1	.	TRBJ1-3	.	CASSLEGPGNTIHF	TGCGCCAGCAGCTTGGAGGGACCGGGAAACACCATACATTTT